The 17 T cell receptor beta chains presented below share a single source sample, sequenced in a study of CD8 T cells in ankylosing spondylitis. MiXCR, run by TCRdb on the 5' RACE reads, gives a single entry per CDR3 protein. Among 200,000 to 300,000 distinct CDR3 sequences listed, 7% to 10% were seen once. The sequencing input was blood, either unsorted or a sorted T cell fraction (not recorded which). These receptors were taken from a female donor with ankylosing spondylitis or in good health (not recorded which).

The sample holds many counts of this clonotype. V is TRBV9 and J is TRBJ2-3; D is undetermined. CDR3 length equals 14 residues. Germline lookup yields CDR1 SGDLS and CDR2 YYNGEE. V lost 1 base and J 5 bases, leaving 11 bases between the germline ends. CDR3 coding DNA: TGTGCCAGCAGCGTAACCAGCTTCGGAGATACGCAGTATTTT. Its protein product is CASSVTSFGDTQYF.

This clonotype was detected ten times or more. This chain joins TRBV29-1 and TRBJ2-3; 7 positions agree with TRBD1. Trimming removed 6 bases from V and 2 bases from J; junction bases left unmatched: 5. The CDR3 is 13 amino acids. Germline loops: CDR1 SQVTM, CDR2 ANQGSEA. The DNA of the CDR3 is TGCAGCGTGGGGGACAGCCTCACAGATACGCAGTATTTT. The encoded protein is CSVGDSLTDTQYF.

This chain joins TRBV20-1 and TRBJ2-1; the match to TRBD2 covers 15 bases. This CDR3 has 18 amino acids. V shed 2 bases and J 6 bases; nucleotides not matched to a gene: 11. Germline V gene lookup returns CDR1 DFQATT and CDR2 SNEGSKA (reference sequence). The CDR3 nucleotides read TGCAGTGCTAGATCCCCGGGACTAGCGGGAGGCCCCCCCAATGAGCAGTTCTTC. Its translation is CSARSPGLAGGPPNEQFF.

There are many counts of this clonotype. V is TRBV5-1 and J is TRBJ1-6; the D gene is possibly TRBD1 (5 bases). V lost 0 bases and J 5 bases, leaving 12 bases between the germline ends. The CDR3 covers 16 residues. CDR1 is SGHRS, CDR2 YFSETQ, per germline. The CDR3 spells CASSLGGDHNNSPLHF. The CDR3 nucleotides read TGCGCCAGCAGCTTGGGAGGGGACCATAATAATTCACCCCTCCACTTT.

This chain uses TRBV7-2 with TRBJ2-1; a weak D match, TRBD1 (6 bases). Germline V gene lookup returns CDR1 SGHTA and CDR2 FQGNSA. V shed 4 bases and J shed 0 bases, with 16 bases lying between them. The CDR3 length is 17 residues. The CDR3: CASSSRTASSSYNEQFF. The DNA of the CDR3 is TGTGCCAGCAGCTCCCGGACAGCTTCTAGCTCCTACAATGAGCAGTTCTTC.

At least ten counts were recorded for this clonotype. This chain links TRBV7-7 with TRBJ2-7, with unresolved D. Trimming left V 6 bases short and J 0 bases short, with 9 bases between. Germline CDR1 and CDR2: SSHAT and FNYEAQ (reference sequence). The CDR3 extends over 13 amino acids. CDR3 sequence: CASSLGLSYEQYF. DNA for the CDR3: TGTGCCAGCAGTCTTGGCCTCTCCTACGAGCAGTACTTC.

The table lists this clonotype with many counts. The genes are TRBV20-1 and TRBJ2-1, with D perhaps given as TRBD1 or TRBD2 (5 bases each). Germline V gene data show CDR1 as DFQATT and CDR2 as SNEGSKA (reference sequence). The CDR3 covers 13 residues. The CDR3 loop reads CSSPGTVVSEQFF. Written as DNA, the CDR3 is TGCAGCTCCCCCGGGACCGTAGTTAGTGAGCAGTTCTTC.

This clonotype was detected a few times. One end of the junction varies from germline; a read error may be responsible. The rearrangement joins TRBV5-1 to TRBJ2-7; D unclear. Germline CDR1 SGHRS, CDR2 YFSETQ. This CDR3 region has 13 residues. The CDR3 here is CASSLSSSYEQCF. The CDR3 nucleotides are TGCGCCAGCAGCTTGTCGAGCTCCTACGAGCAGTGCTTC.

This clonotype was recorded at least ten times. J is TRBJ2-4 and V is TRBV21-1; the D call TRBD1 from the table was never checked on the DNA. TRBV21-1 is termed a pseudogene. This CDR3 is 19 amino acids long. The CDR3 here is CASSKRTRGRDGTKNIQYF. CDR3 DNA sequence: TGTGCCAGCAGCAAACGTACCAGGGGAAGGGATGGAACCAAAAACATTCAGTACTTC.

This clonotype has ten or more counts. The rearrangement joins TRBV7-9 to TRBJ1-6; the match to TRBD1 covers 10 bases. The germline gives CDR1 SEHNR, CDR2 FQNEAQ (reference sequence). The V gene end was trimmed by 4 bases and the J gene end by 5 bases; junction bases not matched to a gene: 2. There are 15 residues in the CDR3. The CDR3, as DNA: TGTGCCAGCAGCTACGGGACAGGGGATAATTCACCCCTCCACTTT. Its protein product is CASSYGTGDNSPLHF.

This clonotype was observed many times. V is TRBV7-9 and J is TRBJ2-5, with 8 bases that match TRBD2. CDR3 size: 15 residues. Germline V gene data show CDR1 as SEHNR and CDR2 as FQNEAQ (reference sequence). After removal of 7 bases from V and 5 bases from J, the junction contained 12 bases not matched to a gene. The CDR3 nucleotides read TGTGCCAGCACTTCGGAGGGACTAGGTGCCGAGACCCAGTACTTC. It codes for CASTSEGLGAETQYF.

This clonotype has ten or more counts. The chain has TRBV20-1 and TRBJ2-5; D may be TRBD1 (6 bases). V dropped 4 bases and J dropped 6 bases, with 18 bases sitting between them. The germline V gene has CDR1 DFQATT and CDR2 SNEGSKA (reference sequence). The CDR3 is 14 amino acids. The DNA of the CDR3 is TGCAGTGCTATCAATGCCCGGGACACGAAGACCCAGTACTTC. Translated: CSAINARDTKTQYF.

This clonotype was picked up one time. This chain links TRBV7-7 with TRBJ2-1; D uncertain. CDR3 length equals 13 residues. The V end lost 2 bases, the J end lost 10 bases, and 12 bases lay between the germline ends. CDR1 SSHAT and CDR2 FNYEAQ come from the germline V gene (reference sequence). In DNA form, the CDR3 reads TGTGCCAGCAGCTTAAGCAGAGAAGAAGAGCAGTTCTTC. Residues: CASSLSREEEQFF.

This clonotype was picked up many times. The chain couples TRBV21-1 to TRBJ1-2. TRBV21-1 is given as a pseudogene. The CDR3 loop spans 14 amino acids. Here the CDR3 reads CASSKAPRDGGYTF. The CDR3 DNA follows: TGTGCCAGCAGCAAAGCTCCAAGGGATGGAGGCTACACCTTC.

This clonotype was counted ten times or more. CDR3 coding DNA: TGCGCCAGCAGCCCTTCACTGGTGGCTCGTACAGATACGCAGTATTTT. It translates to CASSPSLVARTDTQYF. The chain links TRBV4-3 to TRBJ2-3, with no clear D. V shed 4 bases and J shed 3 bases, with 17 bases lying between them. This CDR3 is built from 16 residues. Germline V lookup: CDR1 LGHNA, CDR2 YSLEER.

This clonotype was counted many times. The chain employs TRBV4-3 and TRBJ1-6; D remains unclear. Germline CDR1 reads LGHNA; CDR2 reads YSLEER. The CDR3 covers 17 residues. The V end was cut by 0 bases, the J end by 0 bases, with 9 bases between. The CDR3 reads CASSQEGQSSYNSPLHF. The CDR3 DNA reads TGCGCCAGCAGCCAAGAAGGCCAGAGCTCCTATAATTCACCCCTCCACTTT.

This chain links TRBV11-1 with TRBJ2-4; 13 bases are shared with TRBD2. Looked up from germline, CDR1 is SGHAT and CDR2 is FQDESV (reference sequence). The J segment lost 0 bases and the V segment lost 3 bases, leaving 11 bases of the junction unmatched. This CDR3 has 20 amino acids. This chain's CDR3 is CASSFVLLAGGPGAKNIQYF. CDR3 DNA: TGTGCCAGCAGCTTTGTCCTACTAGCGGGAGGGCCCGGAGCCAAAAACATTCAGTACTTC. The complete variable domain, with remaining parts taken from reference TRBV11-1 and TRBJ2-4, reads EAEVAQSPRYKITEKSQAVAFWCDPISGHATLYWYRQILGQGPELLVQFQDESVVDDSQLPKDRFSAERLKGVDSTLKIQPAELGDSAMYLCASSFVLLAGGPGAKNIQYFGAGTRLSVL.